The 19 T cell receptor beta chains below all came from one sample that was sequenced in a study of cytomegalovirus exposure and HLA in healthy donors (dated by TCRdb to the late 2010s). Preparation of the library involved the immunoSEQ multiplex PCR assay. TCRdb obtained this table from immuneACCESS and retained in-frame rearrangements with V and J assigned. These tables miss some clones; where compared with another copy, unresolved V genes account for less than half of the shortfall, and the remainder is unexplained. This sample has roughly 57,000 clones in its table, and approximately 93% of those were observed once. The ten largest clones add up to 1.7% of the sample. Material: PBMCs. The receptors derive from a woman between 18 and 30 years old in good health and CMV-seropositive.

V and J are TRBV7-9 and TRBJ2-1; 8 bases line up with TRBD1. The CDR3 covers 17 residues. Germline CDR1 and CDR2: SEHNR and FQNEAQ (reference sequence). With V trimmed by 4 bases and J by 0 bases, 8 bases remained unmatched. The CDR3 is CASSSKTGGGSYNEQFF. CDR3 bases: TGTGCCAGCAGCTCGAAAACAGGGGGAGGCTCCTACAATGAGCAGTTCTTC.

The chain recombines TRBV27 with TRBJ2-7; 11 positions match TRBD2. After removal of 4 bases from V and 2 bases from J, the junction contained 7 bases not matched to a gene. Germline CDR1 MNHEY, CDR2 SMNVEV (reference sequence). This CDR3 region has 16 residues. CDR3 DNA sequence: TGTGCCAGCAGTTCCGGGACTAGCGGTACCACCTACGAGCAGTACTTC. Amino acids: CASSSGTSGTTYEQYF.

The chain employs TRBV20-1 and TRBJ2-7; D not resolved. The germline CDR1 and CDR2 sequences are DFQATT and SNEGSKA (reference sequence). This CDR3 is built from 11 residues. The V gene lost 4 bases and the J gene lost 4 bases, with 8 bases spanning the gap. As DNA, the CDR3 is TGCAGTGCTAATCTCGTTTACGAGCAGTACTTC. Its translation is CSANLVYEQYF.

This chain uses TRBV2 with TRBJ2-1; D might be TRBD2 (5 bases). Trimming pared 6 bases from V and 5 bases from J, leaving 11 bases between. The CDR3 is 13 residues long. The V gene's germline CDR1 is SNHLY and CDR2 FYNNEI. As DNA, the CDR3 is TGTGCCAGCAGAAAGGACTTCCACAATGAGCAGTTCTTC. This sequence encodes CASRKDFHNEQFF.

The genes are TRBV6-1 and TRBJ1-1; TRBD1 agrees at 10 bases. The junction had 12 bases not matched to a gene; V was cut back by 4 bases and J by 1 base. Germline V gene lookup returns CDR1 MNHNS and CDR2 SASEGT. The CDR3 runs 18 residues. The CDR3 spells CASSARSGTGAWNTEAFF. DNA of the CDR3: TGTGCCAGCAGTGCACGATCCGGGACAGGGGCTTGGAACACTGAAGCTTTCTTT.

The chain carries TRBV6-5 and TRBJ2-1; possible D gene TRBD2, 6 bases. Germline loops: CDR1 MNHEY, CDR2 SVGAGI. The CDR3 runs 13 residues. V dropped 6 bases and J dropped 10 bases, with 16 bases sitting between them. The DNA of the CDR3 is TGTGCCAGCAGGGAGGGTGGGTTAGGGGAGCAGTTCTTC. It yields the protein CASREGGLGEQFF.

The V gene is TRBV7-8, the J gene TRBJ1-2, with a tentative D call TRBD1 (6 bases). The CDR3 is 15 amino acids. Germline V gives CDR1 SGHVS, CDR2 FQNEAQ. V was pared by 0 bases and J by 13 bases, with 21 bases between. CDR3 residues: CASSLAHNGRGRFTF. The CDR3 DNA reads TGTGCCAGCAGCTTAGCGCATAATGGCAGGGGACGCTTCACCTTC.

This rearrangement joins TRBV6-5 to TRBJ2-1, with D tentatively TRBD2 (6 bases). The V gene lost 0 bases and the J gene lost 1 base, with 7 bases spanning the gap. The CDR3 spans 15 residues. From germline, CDR1 is MNHEY and CDR2 SVGAGI. The CDR3 bases are TGTGCCAGCAGTTACTCGGGGGGATCCTACAATGAGCAGTTCTTC. Its translation is CASSYSGGSYNEQFF.

The V call is TRBV30, the J call TRBJ2-2, with 9 bases fitting TRBD1. Germline CDR1 reads GTSNPN; CDR2 reads SVGIG (reference sequence). The CDR3 extends over 13 amino acids. V shed 3 bases and J 10 bases; nucleotides not matched to a gene: 6. The CDR3 here is CAWRNTGGAELFF. Here the CDR3 DNA reads TGTGCCTGGAGGAACACAGGGGGCGCGGAGCTGTTTTTT. Combining the CDR3 with reference TRBV30 and TRBJ2-2 gives the whole variable domain SQTIHQWPATLVQPVGSPLSLECTVEGTSNPNLYWYRQAAGRGLQLLFYSVGIGQISSEVPQNLSASRPQDRQFILSSKKLLLSDSGFYLCAWRNTGGAELFFGEGSRLTVL.

The chain links TRBV5-4 to TRBJ1-2, with 7 bases identical to TRBD1. The CDR3 consists of 16 residues. Per the germline V gene, CDR1 is SGHNT and CDR2 is YYREEE (reference sequence). V dropped 0 bases and J dropped 3; count of bases not matched to a gene: 8. The CDR3 here is CASSLVPPDRDYGYTF. The DNA of the CDR3 is TGTGCCAGCAGCTTGGTTCCTCCTGACAGGGACTATGGCTACACCTTC.

The V call is TRBV11-3, the J call TRBJ2-3; perhaps TRBD1 as D (6 bases). Trimming cost V 2 bases and J 6 bases, with 12 bases left between them. The CDR3 sequence is 14 residues long. Germline CDR1 SGHNT, CDR2 YENEEA. The CDR3 sequence: CASSLYGGVDTQYF. CDR3 sequence (DNA): TGTGCCAGCAGCTTATATGGGGGCGTTGATACGCAGTATTTT.

The rearrangement uses TRBV18 and TRBJ2-7; 11 bases fit TRBD1. This CDR3 has 15 residues. The germline CDR1 and CDR2 sequences are KGHSH and LQKENI. V was pared by 4 bases and J by 5 bases, with 7 bases of the junction left unmatched. The CDR3, as DNA: TGTGCCAGCTCACGTGGACAGGGGGCGCAGCACGAGCAGTACTTC. Translating it yields CASSRGQGAQHEQYF.

The rearrangement joins TRBV4-1 to TRBJ1-5, with D possibly TRBD1 on 6 matching bases. The CDR3 has 15 residues. Germline values: CDR1 MGHRA, CDR2 YSYEKL. Trimming took off 2 bases at V and 6 bases at J, with 14 bases between the two ends. CDR3 protein: CASSQYGQRAQPQHF. In DNA, the CDR3 is TGCGCCAGCAGCCAATACGGACAGCGCGCTCAGCCCCAGCATTTT.

The chain couples TRBV6-5 to TRBJ2-6; 12 positions match TRBD1. The germline CDR1 and CDR2 sequences are MNHEY and SVGAGI. This CDR3 is 16 amino acids long. V shed 4 bases and J 4 bases; nucleotides not matched to a gene: 2. The CDR3 protein is CASSWDRGLGANVLTF. In nucleotides, the CDR3 is TGTGCCAGCAGTTGGGACAGGGGGCTCGGGGCCAACGTCCTGACTTTC.

The rearrangement joins TRBV5-1 to TRBJ2-3; D perhaps matches TRBD1 (5 bases). Trimming removed 4 bases at V and 0 bases at J, with 12 bases between. Germline V gene lookup returns CDR1 SGHRS and CDR2 YFSETQ. The CDR3 extends over 15 amino acids. Written as DNA, the CDR3 is TGCGCCAGCAGCGGGGCGGAAGCTAGCACAGATACGCAGTATTTT. Amino acid sequence: CASSGAEASTDTQYF. Full variable domain (remainder filled in from reference TRBV5-1 and TRBJ2-3): KAGVTQTPRYLIKTRGQQVTLSCSPISGHRSVSWYQQTPGQGLQFLFEYFSETQRNKGNFPGRFSGRQFSNSRSEMNVSTLELGDSALYLCASSGAEASTDTQYFGPGTRLTVL.

The CDR3 sequence is CASSDGANTEAFF. The CDR3 DNA reads as TGTGCCAGCAGTGATGGGGCTAACACTGAAGCTTTCTTT. V and J are TRBV25-1 and TRBJ1-1; D might be TRBD1 (5 bases). V shed 3 bases and J shed 2 bases, with 7 bases lying between them. The CDR3 is made up of 13 amino acids. Germline lookup yields CDR1 MGHDK and CDR2 SYGVNS. Together with reference TRBV25-1 and TRBJ1-1, the CDR3 gives the full variable domain: EADIYQTPRYLVIGTGKKITLECSQTMGHDKMYWYQQDPGMELHLIHYSYGVNSTEKGDLSSESTVSRIRTEHFPLTLESARPSHTSQYLCASSDGANTEAFFGQGTRLTVV.

The J gene is TRBJ1-2, the V gene TRBV5-1; D is unresolved. V was trimmed by 0 bases and J by 13 bases, leaving 7 bases between them. This CDR3 comprises 10 residues. Per the germline V gene, CDR1 is SGHRS and CDR2 is YFSETQ. The CDR3 bases are TGCGCCAGCAGCTTGGTAGGACTCACCTTC. Translation gives CASSLVGLTF.

This sequence joins TRBV9 and TRBJ2-7, with D possibly being TRBD1 (6 bases). The CDR3 length is 17 residues. Trimming stripped 4 bases from V and 0 bases from J, with 20 bases between. Germline V CDR1 and CDR2: SGDLS, YYNGEE. This CDR3 is CASSPGRGTISSYEQYF. The CDR3, as DNA: TGTGCCAGCAGCCCCGGCAGGGGAACGATAAGCTCCTACGAGCAGTACTTC.

The chain carries TRBV2 and TRBJ1-6; D might be TRBD1 (6 bases). The V end lost 2 bases, the J end lost 9 bases, and 14 bases lay between the germline ends. This CDR3 is 15 amino acids long. The germline V gene encodes CDR1 SNHLY and CDR2 FYNNEI. The CDR3 loop is CASSERNRAVSPLHF. In nucleotides, the CDR3 is TGTGCCAGCAGTGAACGGAACAGGGCCGTTTCACCCCTCCACTTT.